This TCR beta chain was identified during a study of T cell changes during pregnancy in multiple sclerosis. Assay used: immunoSEQ multiplex PCR; TCRdb lists only in-frame clones, some missing. The sample consists of some 50,000 clones, 80% to 95% of them appearing once. CDR3 length: 17 residues. Trimming shortened V by 0 bases and J by 2 bases, and 16 bases separated the two germline ends. Germline V lookup: CDR1 LGHNA, CDR2 YNFKEQ. Sequencing was performed on peripheral blood, taken after pregnancy. The chain couples TRBV4-2 to TRBJ2-5, with D possibly matching TRBD2 (7 bases). This clonotype originated in a female donor with multiple sclerosis, enrolled in a pregnancy study. The CDR3 DNA follows: TGTGCCAGCAGCCAAGAGAGGGAGGGAGGGGGACAAGAGACCCAGTACTTC. Encoded protein: CASSQEREGGGQETQYF.